This is a list of T cell receptor beta chains from one sample in a study of cytomegalovirus exposure and HLA in healthy donors. The table came from immunoSEQ multiplex PCR; TCRdb's copy has only in-frame clones and leaves some out. The sample lists roughly 100,000 clones; about four fifths were seen once. The sequenced sample was PBMCs. These receptors all come from a human donor in good health. Both conserved end residues are part of each CDR3. D genes are given only for firm matches. Clone size, where shown, is once, few, many, or a class for clones that have expanded.

clone size	V gene	J gene	D gene	CDR3 protein	CDR3 DNA
NA	TRBV5-4	TRBJ2-5	NA	CASSFAGGAGKKTQYF	TGTGCCAGCAGCTTTGCTGGGGGGGCCGGGAAAAAGACCCAGTACTTC
few	TRBV6-6	TRBJ2-5	NA	CASRPQGKETQYF	TGTGCCAGCAGACCTCAGGGGAAAGAGACCCAGTACTTC
NA	TRBV5-8	TRBJ2-7	TRBD1	CASSLFPGQGNLEQYF	TGTGCCAGCAGCTTGTTTCCGGGACAGGGTAATCTGGAGCAGTACTTC
NA	TRBV19	TRBJ1-6	TRBD1	CASSIRTGGNSPLHF	TGTGCCAGTAGTATTCGGACAGGTGGTAATTCACCCCTCCACTTT
few	TRBV10-1	TRBJ2-7	NA	CATLGGRDIGCYEQYF	TGCGCCACCCTTGGGGGCCGGGACATTGGGTGCTACGAGCAGTACTTC
NA	TRBV5-6	TRBJ2-6	NA	CASSTRRGGSLSGANVLTF	TGTGCCAGCAGCACCCGGAGAGGAGGATCGCTCTCTGGGGCCAACGTCCTGACTTTC
NA	TRBV11-2	TRBJ1-1	NA	CASSLAGSEAFF	TGTGCCAGCAGCTTAGCAGGGTCTGAAGCTTTCTTT
NA	TRBV5-5	TRBJ1-4	NA	CASSLWAEANEKLFF	TGTGCCAGCAGCTTATGGGCAGAAGCTAATGAAAAACTGTTTTTT
NA	TRBV9	TRBJ2-6	TRBD1	CASSPRTGVSGANVLTF	TGTGCCAGCAGCCCCCGGACAGGTGTATCTGGGGCCAACGTCCTGACTTTC
once	TRBV5-6	TRBJ1-3	TRBD1	CASSQRTGVGNTIYF	TGTGCCAGCAGCCAGAGGACAGGGGTTGGAAACACCATATATTTT
NA	TRBV27	TRBJ1-1	TRBD1	CASSLKGGTGGTNTEAFF	TGTGCCAGCAGTTTAAAAGGTGGGACAGGTGGGACGAACACTGAAGCTTTCTTT
NA	TRBV7-9	TRBJ1-2	TRBD1	CSSRTGQKEGYTF	TGTTCCAGCAGAACGGGACAGAAAGAGGGCTACACCTTC
NA	TRBV4-3	TRBJ1-1	NA	CASSQDGSTEAFF	TGCGCCAGCAGCCAAGACGGGAGCACTGAAGCTTTCTTT
NA	TRBV18	TRBJ1-6	TRBD1	CASSPRGGQGANSPLHF	TGTGCCAGCTCACCCAGAGGGGGACAGGGGGCTAATTCACCCCTCCACTTT
NA	TRBV28	TRBJ2-5	TRBD2	CASSPGTSGEETQYF	TGTGCCAGCAGCCCCGGCACTAGCGGGGAAGAGACCCAGTACTTC
NA	TRBV7-9	TRBJ1-4	NA	CASSEDSKNEKLFF	TGTGCCAGCAGCGAGGACAGTAAGAATGAAAAACTGTTTTTT
NA	TRBV18	TRBJ2-7	NA	CASSQSGVLYEQYF	TGTGCCAGCTCACAGTCAGGGGTACTCTACGAGCAGTACTTC
NA	TRBV5-6	TRBJ1-5	NA	CASSRSYSNQPQHF	TGTGCCAGCAGCCGGTCCTATAGCAATCAGCCCCAGCATTTT
NA	TRBV29-1	TRBJ1-5	TRBD1	CSVQTGGNQPQHF	TGCAGCGTCCAAACAGGGGGCAATCAGCCCCAGCATTTT
NA	TRBV21-1	TRBJ2-2	NA	CASSERLSNTGELFF	TGTGCCAGCAGTGAACGGTTGTCGAACACCGGGGAGCTGTTTTTT
NA	TRBV30	TRBJ2-5	NA	CAWMGRGAVETQYF	TGTGCCTGGATGGGGAGGGGGGCCGTAGAGACCCAGTACTTC
NA	TRBV6-1	TRBJ1-1	NA	CASSPTTNTEAFF	TGTGCCAGCAGTCCGACAACGAACACTGAAGCTTTCTTT
NA	TRBV9	TRBJ2-3	NA	CASSVRFTDTQYF	TGTGCCAGCAGCGTGCGATTCACAGATACGCAGTATTTT
NA	TRBV6-1	TRBJ2-7	TRBD2	CASPPGASGYYEQYF	TGTGCCAGCCCCCCCGGGGCTAGCGGGTACTACGAGCAGTACTTC
NA	TRBV15	TRBJ1-5	TRBD1	CATSRDQGGYPQHF	TGTGCCACCAGCAGAGATCAGGGGGGCTATCCCCAGCATTTT
NA	TRBV7-2	TRBJ1-1	NA	CASSVTRVDTEAFF	TGTGCCAGCAGCGTAACTAGGGTTGACACTGAAGCTTTCTTT
NA	TRBV7-6	TRBJ1-1	NA	CASSKFRGMNTEAFF	TGTGCCAGCAGCAAATTCAGGGGAATGAACACTGAAGCTTTCTTT
NA	TRBV6-4	TRBJ2-3	TRBD2	CASSDSSGGADTQYF	TGTGCCAGCAGTGACTCGAGCGGGGGGGCCGATACGCAGTATTTT
NA	TRBV28	TRBJ1-1	NA	CASRRDTEAFF	TGTGCCAGCAGGCGGGACACTGAAGCTTTCTTT
NA	TRBV15	TRBJ2-7	NA	CATSSPGEATRYEQYF	TGTGCCACCAGCAGCCCGGGGGAAGCGACCCGTTACGAGCAGTACTTC
NA	TRBV28	TRBJ1-2	NA	CASSSTGLYDNYGYTF	TGTGCCAGCAGTTCTACAGGGTTATATGATAACTATGGCTACACCTTC
NA	TRBV30	TRBJ2-7	NA	CAWSDRVSIYEQYF	TGTGCCTGGAGTGACAGGGTCAGCATCTACGAGCAGTACTTC
few	TRBV6-1	TRBJ2-1	TRBD2	CASSVRLADEQFF	TGTGCCAGCAGTGTTCGACTAGCGGATGAGCAGTTCTTC
NA	TRBV7-2	TRBJ2-5	NA	CASSGGIGETQYF	TGTGCCAGCAGTGGGGGGATTGGGGAGACCCAGTACTTC
NA	TRBV5-1	TRBJ2-7	NA	CASSLTASNEQYF	TGCGCCAGCAGCCTGACTGCCTCCAACGAGCAGTACTTC